What follows are 2 T cell receptor beta chains derived from one specimen sequenced in a study of early T cells in non-severe SARS-CoV-2 infection (dated by TCRdb to the early 2020s). Library preparation used 5' RACE. This sample was sequenced with a NextSeq 500. TCRdb redid the processing of the public reads, applying fastp at Q25 and MiXCR, and retained in-frame beta chains. Each entry is one CDR3 protein sequence, shown with its most common DNA and genes. The table for this sample lists about 97,000 distinct CDR3 sequences; roughly 11% of them were counted only once. Around 4.3% of the sample is held by the ten biggest clonotypes. The sequencing used whole blood, collected at baseline. These receptors were obtained from an adult who was a healthcare worker with PCR-confirmed SARS-CoV-2 infection or an uninfected control (not recorded which).

This clonotype was counted ten times or more. The chain joins TRBV28 to TRBJ2-3, with D possibly matching TRBD2 (7 bases). Germline V gene data show CDR1 as MDHEN and CDR2 as SYDVKM. CDR3 size: 15 residues. The V end lost 7 bases, the J end lost 6 bases, and 20 bases lay between the germline ends. The DNA for the CDR3 is TGTGCCAGCACCAGTAGCGGGTCGAGGGGGGATACGCAGTATTTT. It translates to CASTSSGSRGDTQYF.

On this clonotype: This could be a read error, since a much larger clone is one nucleotide away. The chain recombines TRBV5-1 with TRBJ2-3; 8 nucleotides agree with TRBD2. The CDR3 extends over 16 amino acids. V was pared by 3 bases and J by 5 bases, with 11 bases of the junction left unmatched. Germline-derived CDR1 and CDR2 are SGHRS and YFSETQ. CDR3 loop: CASSSGLVGGRDTQYF. The CDR3 DNA sequence: TGCGCCAGCAGCTCGGGACTAGTGGGGGGGCGAGATACGCAGTATTTT.